This TCR beta chain appears in the sequencing data of a study of T-cell reconstitution after alpha-beta-depleted transplantation in children (dated by TCRdb to about 2016). The study in broad terms: Using TCR repertoire profiling, the study followed T-cell immune reconstitution in a quantitative way in children after TCRalphabeta/CD19-depleted allogeneic hematopoietic cell transplantation.

The library was made by PCR. The listed sequencing device is Illumina HiSeq 2500. TCR library preparation used molecular barcoding, with unique molecular identifiers applied to normalize quantification of the TCRbeta repertoire. TCRdb redid the processing of the public reads, applying fastp at Q25 and MiXCR, and retained in-frame beta chains. Each record represents a unique CDR3 protein, reported with the most common genes and DNA among its rows. The sample profile shows hundreds of thousands of distinct CDR3 sequences; about 10% of them were found once. Jointly, the top ten make up 4% of the sample. In the case of this clonotype: The antigen it recognizes is unknown. No qualities accompany the bases; no much larger clone lies one base away.

V loses 4 bases, J loses 8 bases, and the germline ends lie 21 bases apart. The germline V gene gives CDR1 as SGHTA and CDR2 as FQGNSA. Measured from the cysteine to the phenylalanine, the CDR3 is 16 residues long. The only DNA kept is the CDR3, 48 bases in frame from the first base. The sequence was collected from a human donor who donated a stem cell graft to a child with acute myeloid leukemia. The sequences come from PBMCs from the stem cell graft donor, collected from the stem cell graft. The rearranged chain carries TRBV7-2 and TRBJ1-3, with no D gene named confidently. The sequenced DNA: TGTGCCAGCAGCTCAAATCCGGGCCACCCGCAGGACACCATATATTTT. The encoded protein is CASSSNPGHPQDTIYF.